The rows below give T cell receptor beta chains drawn from one sample of a study of beta chain features in type 1 diabetes. The repertoire was sequenced with immunoSEQ multiplex PCR; TCRdb's copy has only in-frame clones and lacks some. This table holds around 300,000 clones, about 7.8% found once. The sequencing sample was made of central memory CD4+ T cells from blood. The receptor source for this set is a woman under 30 in good health. The CDR3 runs from the conserved cysteine through the conserved F or W. The D gene is left open where the match is weak. A clone size is listed for some rows: how often the clone was seen (once, few, many), or a class if it is expanded.

D	V	size	J	CDR3	DNA
TRBD1	TRBV28	.	TRBJ1-5	CASRTEGQGRYQPQHF	TGTGCCAGCAGAACCGAGGGACAGGGACGATATCAGCCCCAGCATTTT
TRBD2	TRBV29-1	few	TRBJ2-3	CSVERAGGTDTQYF	TGCAGCGTTGAACGAGCGGGGGGCACAGATACGCAGTATTTT
TRBD1	TRBV6-5	.	TRBJ1-1	CASSTGDSKAFF	TGTGCCAGCAGTACGGGGGACAGTAAAGCTTTCTTT
.	TRBV6-6	few	TRBJ1-5	CASSAESGSNQPQHF	TGTGCCAGCAGCGCAGAATCAGGGAGCAATCAGCCCCAGCATTTT
TRBD1	TRBV9	many	TRBJ1-4	CASSKEQGEKLFF	TGTGCCAGCAGCAAAGAACAGGGGGAAAAACTGTTTTTT
.	TRBV19	many	TRBJ2-3	CASRGHLTDTQYF	TGTGCCAGTAGGGGACACCTCACAGATACGCAGTATTTT
TRBD1	TRBV18	.	TRBJ2-2	CASSPDKGQGAAGELFF	TGTGCCAGCTCACCTGACAAAGGACAGGGGGCTGCCGGGGAGCTGTTTTTT
.	TRBV4-3	.	TRBJ2-5	CASSQEGGAQETQYF	TGCGCCAGCAGCCAAGAGGGCGGGGCTCAGGAGACCCAGTACTTC
.	TRBV4-2	.	TRBJ2-1	CASSQDNGGTYNEQFF	TGTGCCAGCAGCCAAGATAATGGGGGCACCTACAATGAGCAGTTCTTC
TRBD1	TRBV25-1	few	TRBJ2-5	CASSDLRSGTADQETQYF	TGTGCCAGCAGTGATCTTCGGTCAGGGACAGCCGACCAAGAGACCCAGTACTTC
TRBD2	TRBV29-1	few	TRBJ2-5	CSANVAGETQYF	TGCAGCGCTAATGTAGCGGGGGAGACCCAGTACTTC
TRBD1	TRBV7-2	few	TRBJ2-3	CASSLRRTGVADTQYF	TGTGCCAGCAGCTTGAGGCGGACAGGGGTGGCAGATACGCAGTATTTT
.	TRBV6-5	.	TRBJ2-3	CASRPDSAGTQYF	TGTGCCAGCAGGCCGGATTCGGCGGGTACGCAGTATTTT
TRBD1	TRBV30	many	TRBJ1-4	CAWSAATGDVREKLFF	TGTGCCTGGAGTGCCGCTACAGGGGATGTTCGCGAAAAACTGTTTTTT
.	TRBV2	few	TRBJ2-3	CASRGISYTQYF	TGTGCCAGCAGGGGGATATCTTATACGCAGTATTTT
TRBD2	TRBV6-6	few	TRBJ2-2	CASGPQRGGNTGELFF	TGTGCCAGCGGACCACAGCGGGGGGGCAACACCGGGGAGCTGTTTTTT
.	TRBV5-1	.	TRBJ2-3	CASSPIAHTADTQYF	TGCGCCAGCAGCCCTATTGCACACACGGCGGATACGCAGTATTTT
.	TRBV27	.	TRBJ2-5	CASSSKRQLGETQYF	TGTGCCAGCAGTTCGAAAAGACAGTTGGGAGAGACCCAGTACTTC
TRBD2	TRBV7-9	.	TRBJ2-7	CASSLAGGEYEQYF	TGTGCCAGCAGCTTAGCGGGAGGGGAGTACGAGCAGTACTTC
.	TRBV5-4	.	TRBJ2-5	CASSLSAGGWETQYF	TGTGCCAGCAGCTTGTCGGCTGGAGGGTGGGAGACCCAGTACTTC